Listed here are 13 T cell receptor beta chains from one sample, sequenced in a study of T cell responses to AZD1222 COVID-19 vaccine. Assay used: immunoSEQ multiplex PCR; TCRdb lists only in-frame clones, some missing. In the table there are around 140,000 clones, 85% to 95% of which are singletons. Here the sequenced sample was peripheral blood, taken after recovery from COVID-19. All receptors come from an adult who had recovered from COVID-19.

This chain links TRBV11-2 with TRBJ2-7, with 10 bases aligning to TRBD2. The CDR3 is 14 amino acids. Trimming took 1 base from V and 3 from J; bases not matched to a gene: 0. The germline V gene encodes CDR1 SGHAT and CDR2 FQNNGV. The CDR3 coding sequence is TGTGCCAGCAGCTTAGTAGCGGGGGGCTACGAGCAGTACTTC. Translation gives CASSLVAGGYEQYF.

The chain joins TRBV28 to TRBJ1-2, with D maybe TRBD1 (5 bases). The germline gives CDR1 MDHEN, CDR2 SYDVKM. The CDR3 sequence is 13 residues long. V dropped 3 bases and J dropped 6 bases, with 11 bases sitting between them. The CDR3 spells CASSLGQLDGYTF. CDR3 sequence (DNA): TGTGCCAGCAGTTTGGGGCAGCTAGATGGCTACACCTTC.

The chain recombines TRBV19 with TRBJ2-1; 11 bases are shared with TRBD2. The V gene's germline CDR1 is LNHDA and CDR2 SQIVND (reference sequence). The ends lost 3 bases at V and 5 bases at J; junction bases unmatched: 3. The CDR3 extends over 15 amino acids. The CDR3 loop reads CASSIAGLADNEQFF. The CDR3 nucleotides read TGTGCCAGTAGTATTGCGGGACTAGCGGACAATGAGCAGTTCTTC.

CDR3 amino acids: CASSEGDSFNSGNTIYF. The DNA of the CDR3 is TGTGCCAGCAGTGAGGGGGACAGCTTTAACTCTGGAAACACCATATATTTT. V is TRBV2 and J is TRBJ1-3; TRBD1 matches 7 bases. After removal of 3 bases from V and 0 bases from J, the junction contained 8 bases not matched to a gene. The CDR3 loop spans 17 amino acids. From germline, CDR1 is SNHLY and CDR2 FYNNEI.

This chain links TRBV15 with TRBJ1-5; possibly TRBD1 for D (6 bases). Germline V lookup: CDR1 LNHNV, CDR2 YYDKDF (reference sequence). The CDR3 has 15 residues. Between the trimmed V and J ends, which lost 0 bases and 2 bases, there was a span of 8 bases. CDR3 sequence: CATSREEGGNQPQHF. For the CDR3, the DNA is TGTGCCACCAGCAGAGAAGAGGGGGGCAATCAGCCCCAGCATTTT.

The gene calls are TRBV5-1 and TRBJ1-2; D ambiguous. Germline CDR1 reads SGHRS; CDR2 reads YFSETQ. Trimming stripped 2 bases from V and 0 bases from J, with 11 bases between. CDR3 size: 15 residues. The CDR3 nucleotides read TGCGCCAGCAGCTTCTCAGGTCTCTCTAACTATGGCTACACCTTC. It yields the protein CASSFSGLSNYGYTF.

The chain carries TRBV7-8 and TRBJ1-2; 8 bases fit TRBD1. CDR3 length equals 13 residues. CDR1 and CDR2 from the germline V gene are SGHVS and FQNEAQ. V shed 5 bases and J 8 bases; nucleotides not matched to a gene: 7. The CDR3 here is CASSLDRAGGYTF. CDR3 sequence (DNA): TGTGCCAGCAGCCTGGACAGGGCTGGGGGCTACACCTTC.

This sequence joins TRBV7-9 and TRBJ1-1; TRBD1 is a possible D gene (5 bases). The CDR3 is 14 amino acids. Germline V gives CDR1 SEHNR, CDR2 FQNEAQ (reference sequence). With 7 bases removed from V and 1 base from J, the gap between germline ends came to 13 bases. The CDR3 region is CASNKAGPNTEAFF. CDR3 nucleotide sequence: TGTGCCAGCAACAAGGCAGGGCCGAACACTGAAGCTTTCTTT.

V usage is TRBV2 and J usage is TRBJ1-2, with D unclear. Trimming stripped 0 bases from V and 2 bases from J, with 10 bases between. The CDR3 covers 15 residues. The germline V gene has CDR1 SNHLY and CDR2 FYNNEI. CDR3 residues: CASSEASGRNYGYTF. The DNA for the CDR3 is TGTGCCAGCAGTGAAGCGTCAGGCAGGAACTATGGCTACACCTTC.

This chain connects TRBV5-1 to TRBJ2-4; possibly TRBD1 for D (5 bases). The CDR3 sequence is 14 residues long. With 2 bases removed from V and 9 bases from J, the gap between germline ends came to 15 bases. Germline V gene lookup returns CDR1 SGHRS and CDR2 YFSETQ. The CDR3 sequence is CASSFRVGVGIQYF. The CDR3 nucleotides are TGCGCCAGCAGCTTTAGGGTAGGGGTGGGCATTCAGTACTTC.

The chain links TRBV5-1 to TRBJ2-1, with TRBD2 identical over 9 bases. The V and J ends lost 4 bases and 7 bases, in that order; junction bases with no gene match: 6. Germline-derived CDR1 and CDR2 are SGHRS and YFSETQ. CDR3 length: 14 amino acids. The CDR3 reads CASSPFLAGNEQFF. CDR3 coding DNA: TGCGCCAGCAGCCCTTTTCTAGCGGGAAATGAGCAGTTCTTC.

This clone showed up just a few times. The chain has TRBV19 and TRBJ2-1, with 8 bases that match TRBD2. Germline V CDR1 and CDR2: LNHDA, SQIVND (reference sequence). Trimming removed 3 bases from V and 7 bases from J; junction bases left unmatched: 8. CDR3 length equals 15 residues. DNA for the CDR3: TGTGCCAGTAGTATTCCCGGGAGGGCCGGTAATGAGCAGTTCTTC. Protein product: CASSIPGRAGNEQFF.

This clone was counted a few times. The CDR3 loop is CASSQGRDQPQHF. CDR3 coding DNA: TGCGCCAGCAGCCAAGGGAGGGATCAGCCCCAGCATTTT. This chain connects TRBV4-1 to TRBJ1-5; unclear D gene. The CDR3 covers 13 residues. Germline loops: CDR1 MGHRA, CDR2 YSYEKL. Trimming left V 1 base short and J 5 bases short, with 6 bases between.